The present T cell receptor beta chain was sequenced within a study of cytotoxic CD8 clonotypes in ibrutinib-treated CLL (dated by TCRdb to 2020 to 2023). Notes on the research overall: The cohort was composed of some twelve relapsed/refractory and about 16 treatment-naive patients; IGHV unmutated status was identified in around 17 patients. Samples at response were collected after a median of 12 months of treatment, with a range of about 6 to 36 months. On average, each sample had approximately 250,000 productive templates and approximately 85,000 productive rearrangements. Of the approximately 86 participants in the trial, about two dozen had longitudinal samples available. Partial responses were observed in about 25 patients and complete responses in 2; after a median follow-up of 68 months, remission was maintained in approximately 14 patients and progression was observed in roughly twelve. Cryopreserved peripheral blood mononuclear cells were collected at three points: before therapy, at response, and at either sustained remission or disease progression. Every sample from remission and from progressive disease was obtained while the patients were still on ibrutinib. Findings and caveats that apply to the study as a whole: Baseline clonality exceeded that of age-matched healthy donors and correlated strongly with circulating CD8+ T-cell counts. An increase in clonality was observed at ibrutinib response, with clonality remaining stable during sustained remission and falling back toward baseline at progression. Public clonotypes were found to be uncommon and were observed to contract or remain stable during treatment; the increase in clonality was shown to reflect expansion of private clonotypes at ibrutinib response. Lymph node repertoires were not examined, and the timing of sampling was not matched between patients in sustained remission and those whose disease progressed.

What this sample's time point label stands for: about a year on ibrutinib. Roughly 2 micrograms of genomic DNA were extracted from cryopreserved PBMCs for TCR beta library preparation. Longitudinal blood samples from CLL patients on ibrutinib monotherapy were analyzed using high-throughput TCR beta sequencing. The patients took part in an open-label, single-center phase 2 trial of ibrutinib monotherapy. As for this clone: What this receptor recognizes is not known. It has no much larger one-base neighbor in the sample; base qualities were not kept.

The goal of deep resolution MiSeq sequencing was a depth between 1 in 1 million and 1 in 200,000 T cells, and coverage averaged 10x per clonotype. The immunoSEQ hsTCRB Kit was used to generate TCR beta libraries. The paper's data handling went like this. ImmunoSEQ Data Assistant and ImmunoSEQ Analyzer were used for data analysis, and V, D and J genes were assigned according to IMGT definitions. Clonality, which ranges from 0 to 1, was calculated by subtracting the normalized Shannon entropy of productive rearrangement frequencies from one. Only overrepresented clonotypes making up at least 0.05% of each patient's repertoire were included in the public clonotype analysis. Repertoires from thirteen age-matched healthy donors in immuneACCESS were used as clonality controls. TCRdb carries this immuneACCESS record with in-frame sequences only. Its versions omit some clonotypes, under half of them owing to an unresolved V gene in the studies checked, with the rest unexplained. For V, J and clone size, that table is used; D and trimming come from the DNA. This sample lists approximately 84,000 clones; around 75% were detected once. In total, the top ten clones hold roughly 5% of the sample.

The CDR3 numbers 13 residues from cysteine through phenylalanine. Only the CDR3 part of the read is kept: 39 bases, read in frame from the first base. From the germline V gene (reference sequence), CDR1 is LNHDA and CDR2 is SQIVND. The junction shows trimming of 7 bases on V and 7 bases on J, and the gene matches do not reach 4 bases of it. This receptor was taken from a human donor with chronic lymphocytic leukemia. Here the sequenced sample was PBMCs, taken after 12 months of ibrutinib treatment. The chain is encoded by TRBV19 joined to TRBJ1-4; 9 middle bases align to TRBD1. The nucleotide sequence reads TGTGCCAGTAATACAGGGGGCGGTGAAAAACTGTTTTTT. Its coded protein is CASNTGGGEKLFF.